This T cell receptor beta chain was documented in a study of T cell repertoires in cytomegalovirus infection. Overall study context: Public TCR beta signature analysis indicated the presence of both CMV infection and matching HLA type.

One entry per CDR3 protein, called by TCRdb with MiXCR from the reads. The sample consists of nearly 550,000 distinct CDR3 sequences, approximately 15% of them appearing once. The V end was cut by 7 bases, the J end by 3 bases, with 7 bases between. Germline V CDR1 and CDR2: SEHNR, FQNEAQ (reference sequence). The CDR3 contains 12 residues. The sample holds one count of this clonotype. What it recognizes is unknown. Study-wide results and caveats: Accumulated public TCR beta family frequency recognized individuals carrying CMV together with the relevant HLA. HLA-C-restricted CMV-specific TCR beta clonotypes were dominant in the ex vivo response.

V is TRBV7-9 and J is TRBJ1-5, with D unclear. Sequencing was performed on CD8+ T cells from PBMCs. This receptor was obtained from a human donor in good health (CMV status not recorded). Some clones in this sample may be carry-over from other donors' samples. CDR3 sequence (DNA): TGTGCCAGCAACCGGGACAATCAGCCCCAGCATTTT. Its translation is CASNRDNQPQHF. The whole variable domain, remainder taken from reference TRBV7-9 and TRBJ1-5, is DTGVSQNPRHKITKRGQNVTFRCDPISEHNRLYWYRQTLGQGPEFLTYFQNEAQLEKSRLLSDRFSAERPKGSFSTLEIQRTEQGDSAMYLCASNRDNQPQHFGDGTRLSIL.